A single sample is the source of the 26 T cell receptor beta chains below, sequenced in a study of T cell responses to AZD1222 COVID-19 vaccine. Generated by immunoSEQ multiplex PCR, the TCRdb table keeps only in-frame clones and is missing some. The table shows roughly 100,000 clones, with around 76% occurring only once. Sample: peripheral blood, taken on day 0 of AZD1222 vaccination. These receptors all come from an adult in good health.

The chain links TRBV27 to TRBJ2-5, with D possibly TRBD2 on 6 matching bases. V gave up 2 bases and J gave up 4 bases, with 11 bases separating them. The CDR3 sequence is 14 residues long. CDR1 MNHEY and CDR2 SMNVEV come from the germline V gene (reference sequence). The CDR3 sequence is CASSLDGGTETQYF. The CDR3 DNA reads TGTGCCAGCAGTTTAGACGGAGGGACAGAGACCCAGTACTTC.

The rearrangement uses TRBV4-3 and TRBJ1-1; D is unclear. Germline lookup yields CDR1 LGHNA and CDR2 YSLEER. The CDR3 spans 21 residues. V was trimmed by 0 bases and J by 5 bases, leaving 31 bases between them. CDR3 sequence (DNA): TGCGCCAGCAGCCAAGATTTCGGGCGAGGAGGCGGTTTGCACCCGGGGACTGAAGCTTTCTTT. It codes for CASSQDFGRGGGLHPGTEAFF.

The chain combines TRBV19 with TRBJ2-2; 11 bases are a match to TRBD1. V lost 5 bases and J lost 8; bases outside the gene matches: 10. This CDR3 is 16 amino acids long. Germline V gives CDR1 LNHDA, CDR2 SQIVND (reference sequence). The CDR3 nucleotides read TGTGCCAGTAGTTTCAGGACAGGGGGCGTAGTAGGGGAGCTGTTTTTT. Protein sequence: CASSFRTGGVVGELFF.

The chain carries TRBV27 and TRBJ1-2; 8 bases align to TRBD1. This CDR3 comprises 13 residues. CDR1 is MNHEY, CDR2 SMNVEV, per germline (reference sequence). Losses at the gene ends were 6 bases for V and 4 bases for J; bases not matched to a gene: 4. This CDR3 reads CASRPQGVYGYTF. In DNA form, the CDR3 reads TGTGCCAGCAGGCCACAGGGGGTCTATGGCTACACCTTC.

The CDR3 region is CASSILEANYGYTF. In DNA, the CDR3 is TGTGCCAGCAGTATACTTGAGGCCAACTATGGCTACACCTTC. The J gene is TRBJ1-2, the V gene TRBV5-6, with D unclear. The CDR3 is 14 amino acids. Germline values: CDR1 SGHDT, CDR2 YYEEEE. The V end lost 5 bases, the J end lost 2 bases, and 13 bases lay between the germline ends.

The J gene is TRBJ2-2, the V gene TRBV7-8; 12 bases are a match to TRBD2. Germline V gives CDR1 SGHVS, CDR2 FQNEAQ. CDR3 length: 18 residues. The trim removed 1 base at V and 2 bases at J, leaving 5 bases unmatched. For the CDR3, the DNA is TGTGCCAGCAGCTTAGTTCCTAGCGGGGGGGATAACACCGGGGAGCTGTTTTTT. Its protein product is CASSLVPSGGDNTGELFF.

This sequence joins TRBV27 and TRBJ1-2, with 9 bases identical to TRBD1. With V trimmed by 6 bases and J by 6 bases, 5 bases remained unmatched. This CDR3 contains 13 residues. The germline CDR1 and CDR2 sequences are MNHEY and SMNVEV (reference sequence). CDR3 amino acids: CASRTGTGNGYTF. The CDR3 DNA reads TGTGCCAGCAGGACCGGGACAGGGAATGGCTACACCTTC.

The table lists this clone with a count of one. The chain links TRBV7-9 to TRBJ1-1, with TRBD1 as a possible D gene (5 bases). From germline, CDR1 is SEHNR and CDR2 FQNEAQ (reference sequence). Trimming removed 5 bases from V and 1 base from J, with 11 bases in between. This CDR3 contains 14 residues. The CDR3 here is CASSARTWNTEAFF. The CDR3 DNA is TGTGCCAGCAGCGCCCGGACATGGAACACTGAAGCTTTCTTT.

The J gene is TRBJ1-2, the V gene TRBV18; D not resolved. The V end was cut by 5 bases, the J end by 3 bases, with 19 bases between. The V gene's germline CDR1 is KGHSH and CDR2 LQKENI. The CDR3 is made up of 16 amino acids. Here the CDR3 DNA reads TGTGCCAGCTCAGAGTGGGGTGGATGGTTCCACTATGGCTACACCTTC. Translating it yields CASSEWGGWFHYGYTF.

In this sample, this clone turned up a few times. The genes are TRBV5-5 and TRBJ1-2; D unresolved. Germline V lookup: CDR1 SGHKS, CDR2 YYEKEE (reference sequence). This CDR3 region has 14 residues. V dropped 0 bases and J dropped 7 bases, with 13 bases sitting between them. This CDR3 reads CASSLEATLSGYTF. The DNA of the CDR3 is TGTGCCAGCAGCTTGGAGGCAACCTTGAGTGGCTACACCTTC.

This chain links TRBV18 with TRBJ1-1; TRBD1 might be the D (5 bases). CDR1 is KGHSH and CDR2 is LQKENI in the germline V gene. The V end was cut by 4 bases, the J end by 5 bases, with 14 bases between. The CDR3 length is 14 residues. CDR3 protein: CASSRVGVGTEAFF. For the CDR3, the DNA is TGTGCCAGCTCACGCGTGGGGGTGGGAACTGAAGCTTTCTTT.

The chain carries TRBV7-9 and TRBJ1-1; no reliable D call. V was clipped by 6 bases and J by 3 bases, with 11 bases between them. Per the germline V gene, CDR1 is SEHNR and CDR2 is FQNEAQ (reference sequence). The CDR3 has 13 residues. This CDR3 is CASSRTRDTEAFF. CDR3 bases: TGTGCCAGCAGTCGAACCCGGGACACTGAAGCTTTCTTT.

The genes are TRBV9 and TRBJ1-1; TRBD1 might be the D (6 bases). This CDR3 has 15 amino acids. Per the germline V gene, CDR1 is SGDLS and CDR2 is YYNGEE. Trimming removed 4 bases at V and 3 bases at J, with 16 bases between. The CDR3: CASSRWGRQDTEAFF. CDR3 nucleotide sequence: TGTGCCAGCAGCCGTTGGGGGCGCCAGGACACTGAAGCTTTCTTT.

The V and J genes are TRBV5-1 and TRBJ2-3; a weak D match, TRBD2 (6 bases). V was cut by 3 bases and J by 0 bases, with 11 bases left in between. Germline values: CDR1 SGHRS, CDR2 YFSETQ. The CDR3 sequence is 15 residues long. In DNA, the CDR3 is TGCGCCAGCAGCTCGACCGGGACTAGCACAGATACGCAGTATTTT. It translates to CASSSTGTSTDTQYF.

The rearrangement uses TRBV30 and TRBJ1-2; TRBD1 matches at 8 bases. The ends lost 0 bases at V and 4 bases at J; junction bases unmatched: 4. CDR1 and CDR2 from the germline V gene are GTSNPN and SVGIG (reference sequence). The CDR3 has 14 residues. CDR3 coding DNA: TGTGCCTGGAGTGTAAGGCAGGGGGCCTATGGCTACACCTTC. It codes for CAWSVRQGAYGYTF.

This clone was observed a few times. The CDR3 bases are TGTGCTAGTGGTTTGGTTTCGGGGGGGGACAATCAGCCCCAGCATTTT. It is translated as CASGLVSGGDNQPQHF. The rearrangement uses TRBV12-5 and TRBJ1-5, with D possibly matching TRBD1 (5 bases). From germline, CDR1 is LGHNT and CDR2 FRNRAP. With 0 bases removed from V and 3 bases from J, the gap between germline ends came to 12 bases. The CDR3 is 16 residues long.

J is TRBJ2-1 and V is TRBV5-4; 11 nucleotides agree with TRBD1. V lost 4 bases to trimming and J lost 3 bases; unmatched junction nucleotides: 3. CDR1 is SGHNT and CDR2 is YYREEE in the germline V gene (reference sequence). The CDR3 contains 15 residues. This chain's CDR3 is CASSTGTGGYNEQFF. The DNA of the CDR3 is TGTGCCAGCAGCACCGGGACAGGGGGCTACAATGAGCAGTTCTTC.

The chain carries TRBV5-1 and TRBJ1-1; D might be TRBD1 (5 bases). The germline V gene has CDR1 SGHRS and CDR2 YFSETQ. The length of the CDR3 is 11 residues. With 5 bases removed from V and 11 bases from J, the gap between germline ends came to 13 bases. CDR3 loop: CASREGREAFF. In DNA, the CDR3 is TGCGCCAGCAGAGAGGGGCGCGAGGCTTTCTTT.

The rearrangement joins TRBV7-2 to TRBJ1-1; D might be TRBD1 (6 bases). In germline, CDR1 is SGHTA, CDR2 FQGNSA. The CDR3 loop spans 12 amino acids. V lost 5 bases, J lost 7 bases, and 11 bases lay in between. The CDR3 bases are TGTGCCAGCAGCGCCCGGACAGATGAAGCTTTCTTT. It yields the protein CASSARTDEAFF.

Only a few counts were recorded for this clone. Here the CDR3 reads CASSRGAQETQYF. The CDR3 DNA reads as TGCGCCAGCAGCCGGGGGGCCCAAGAGACCCAGTACTTC. The V call is TRBV5-1, the J call TRBJ2-5; tentative D call: TRBD2 (7 bases). Germline-derived CDR1 and CDR2 are SGHRS and YFSETQ. This CDR3 spans 13 amino acids. V was shortened by 4 bases and J by 1 base, with 8 bases between the two germline ends.

The chain carries TRBV5-1 and TRBJ1-1; D gene unclear. The CDR3 loop spans 14 amino acids. The germline gives CDR1 SGHRS, CDR2 YFSETQ. The ends were cut back, 0 bases at V and 1 base at J, with 7 bases in the middle. CDR3 sequence (DNA): TGCGCCAGCAGCTTGGTCCCTCGGAACACTGAAGCTTTCTTT. As protein: CASSLVPRNTEAFF.

The rearrangement uses TRBV25-1 and TRBJ1-1, with 9 bases aligning to TRBD1. The germline V gene has CDR1 MGHDK and CDR2 SYGVNS. The CDR3 is made up of 17 amino acids. The V segment lost 5 bases and the J segment 4 bases; nucleotides outside the gene matches: 14. The CDR3 region is CASSKGTGQLLGTEAFF. DNA of the CDR3: TGTGCCAGCAGTAAAGGGACAGGGCAGCTATTAGGCACTGAAGCTTTCTTT.

This rearrangement joins TRBV7-9 to TRBJ1-5; perhaps TRBD1 as D (6 bases). Germline lookup yields CDR1 SEHNR and CDR2 FQNEAQ (reference sequence). V gave up 1 base and J gave up 6 bases, with 7 bases separating them. The CDR3 loop spans 13 amino acids. The CDR3 coding sequence is TGTGCCAGCAGCTTAGGACAGGTTCAGCCCCAGCATTTT. It is translated as CASSLGQVQPQHF. The full variable domain, rest sourced from reference TRBV7-9 and TRBJ1-5, is DTGVSQNPRHKITKRGQNVTFRCDPISEHNRLYWYRQTLGQGPEFLTYFQNEAQLEKSRLLSDRFSAERPKGSFSTLEIQRTEQGDSAMYLCASSLGQVQPQHFGDGTRLSIL.

This chain links TRBV15 with TRBJ2-4; D may be TRBD1 (8 bases). In germline, CDR1 is LNHNV, CDR2 YYDKDF (reference sequence). V was trimmed by 1 base and J by 13 bases, leaving 20 bases between them. The CDR3 is 15 residues long. CDR3 residues: CATSRGRQQGGKQYF. The CDR3 region has the DNA TGTGCCACCAGCAGAGGACGCCAACAGGGGGGGAAACAGTACTTC.

The chain couples TRBV6-5 to TRBJ1-1; D is uncertain. The CDR3 is made up of 11 amino acids. Between the trimmed V and J ends, which lost 2 bases and 12 bases, there was a span of 10 bases. CDR1 MNHEY and CDR2 SVGAGI come from the germline V gene. The CDR3 spells CASSYPPLTFF. Written as DNA, the CDR3 is TGTGCCAGCAGTTACCCGCCTCTGACTTTCTTT.

The CDR3 DNA follows: TGTGCCAGCAGCTTGGCGTCCCAGGGGAAATACAATGAGCAGTTCTTC. Protein sequence: CASSLASQGKYNEQFF. This chain joins TRBV5-6 and TRBJ2-1, with a possible D match to TRBD1 (6 bases). Germline assignment: CDR1 SGHDT and CDR2 YYEEEE. V shed 0 bases and J shed 4 bases, with 14 bases lying between them. This CDR3 has 16 amino acids.